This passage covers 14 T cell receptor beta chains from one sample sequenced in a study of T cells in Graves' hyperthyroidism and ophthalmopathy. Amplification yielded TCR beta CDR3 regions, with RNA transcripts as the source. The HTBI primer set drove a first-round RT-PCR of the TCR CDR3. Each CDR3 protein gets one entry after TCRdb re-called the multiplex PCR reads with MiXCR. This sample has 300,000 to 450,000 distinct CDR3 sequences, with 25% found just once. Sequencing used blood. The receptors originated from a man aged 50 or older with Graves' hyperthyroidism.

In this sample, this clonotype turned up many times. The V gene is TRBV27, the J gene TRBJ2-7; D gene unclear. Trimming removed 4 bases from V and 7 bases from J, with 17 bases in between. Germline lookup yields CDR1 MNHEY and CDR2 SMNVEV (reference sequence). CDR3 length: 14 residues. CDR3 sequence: CASSSLVGKKEQYF. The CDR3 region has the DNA TGTGCCAGCAGTTCATTAGTGGGCAAGAAGGAGCAGTACTTC.

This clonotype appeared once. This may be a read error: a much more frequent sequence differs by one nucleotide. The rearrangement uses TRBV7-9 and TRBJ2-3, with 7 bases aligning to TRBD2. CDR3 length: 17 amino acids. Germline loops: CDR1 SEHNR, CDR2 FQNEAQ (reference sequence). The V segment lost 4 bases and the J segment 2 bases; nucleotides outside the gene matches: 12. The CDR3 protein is CASSSTSARWPTDTQYF. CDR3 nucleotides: TGTGCCAGCAGCTCTACTAGCGCGAGGTGGCCCACAGATACGCAGTATTTT.

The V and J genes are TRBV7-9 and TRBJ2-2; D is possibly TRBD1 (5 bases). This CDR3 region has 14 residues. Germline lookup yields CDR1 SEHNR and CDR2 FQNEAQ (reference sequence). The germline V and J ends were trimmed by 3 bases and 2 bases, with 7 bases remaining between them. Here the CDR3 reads CASSLTANTGELFF. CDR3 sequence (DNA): TGTGCCAGCAGCTTGACAGCTAACACCGGGGAGCTGTTTTTT.

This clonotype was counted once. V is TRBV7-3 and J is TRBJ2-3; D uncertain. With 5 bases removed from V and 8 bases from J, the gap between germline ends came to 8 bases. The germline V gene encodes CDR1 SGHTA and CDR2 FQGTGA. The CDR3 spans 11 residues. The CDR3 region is CASSKNPTQYF. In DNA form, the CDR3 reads TGTGCCAGCAGCAAGAACCCTACGCAGTATTTT.

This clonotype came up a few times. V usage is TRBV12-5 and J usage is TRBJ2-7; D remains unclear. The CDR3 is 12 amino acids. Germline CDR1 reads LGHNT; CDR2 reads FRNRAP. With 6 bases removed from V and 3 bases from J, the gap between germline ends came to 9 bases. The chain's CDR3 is CASGMVDYEQYF. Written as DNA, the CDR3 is TGTGCTAGTGGGATGGTAGACTACGAGCAGTACTTC. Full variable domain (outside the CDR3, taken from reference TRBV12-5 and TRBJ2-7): DARVTQTPRHKVTEMGQEVTMRCQPILGHNTVFWYRQTMMQGLELLAYFRNRAPLDDSGMPKDRFSAEMPDATLATLKIQPSEPRDSAVYFCASGMVDYEQYFGPGTRLTVT.

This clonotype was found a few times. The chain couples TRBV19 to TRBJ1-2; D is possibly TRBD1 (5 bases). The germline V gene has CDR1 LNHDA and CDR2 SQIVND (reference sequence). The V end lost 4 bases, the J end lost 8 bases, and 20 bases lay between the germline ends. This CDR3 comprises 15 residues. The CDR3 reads CASSTSRIEGLGYTF. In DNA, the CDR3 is TGTGCCAGTAGTACTTCCCGTATTGAGGGGCTCGGCTACACCTTC.

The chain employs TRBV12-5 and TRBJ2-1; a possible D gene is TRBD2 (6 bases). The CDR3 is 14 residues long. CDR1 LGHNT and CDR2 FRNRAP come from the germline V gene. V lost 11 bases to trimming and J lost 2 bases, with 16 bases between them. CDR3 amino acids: CASRSGLTYNEQFF. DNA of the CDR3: TGTGCTTCCAGAAGCGGGTTGACCTACAATGAGCAGTTCTTC.

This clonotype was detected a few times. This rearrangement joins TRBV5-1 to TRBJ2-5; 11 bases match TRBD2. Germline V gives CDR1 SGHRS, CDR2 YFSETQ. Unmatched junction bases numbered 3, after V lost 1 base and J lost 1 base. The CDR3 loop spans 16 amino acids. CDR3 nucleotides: TGCGCCAGCAGCTTGTTTACTAGCGGGAGCCAAGAGACCCAGTACTTC. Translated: CASSLFTSGSQETQYF.

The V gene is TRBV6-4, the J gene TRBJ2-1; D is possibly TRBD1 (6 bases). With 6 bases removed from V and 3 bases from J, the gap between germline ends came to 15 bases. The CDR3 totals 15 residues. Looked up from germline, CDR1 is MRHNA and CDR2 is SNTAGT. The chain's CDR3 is CASSREQGIYNEQFF. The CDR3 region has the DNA TGTGCCAGCAGCAGGGAACAGGGAATCTACAATGAGCAGTTCTTC.

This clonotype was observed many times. CDR3 residues: CASSKGVPSSGPTYEQYF. The CDR3 DNA reads as TGTGCCAGCAGCAAAGGGGTCCCTTCTAGCGGCCCAACCTACGAGCAGTACTTC. The rearrangement links TRBV7-9 to TRBJ2-7; 7 nucleotides agree with TRBD2. Per the germline V gene, CDR1 is SEHNR and CDR2 is FQNEAQ (reference sequence). The V and J ends lost 5 bases and 2 bases, in that order; junction bases with no gene match: 18. This CDR3 has 18 residues.

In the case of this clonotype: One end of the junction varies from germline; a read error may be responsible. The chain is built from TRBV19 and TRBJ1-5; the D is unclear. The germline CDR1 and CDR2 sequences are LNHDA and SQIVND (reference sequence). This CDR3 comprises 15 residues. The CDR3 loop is CASSISGVPSQPQRF. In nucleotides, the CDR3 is TGTGCCAGTAGTATCTCCGGAGTGCCAAGCCAGCCCCAGCGTTTT. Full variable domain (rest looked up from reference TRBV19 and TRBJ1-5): DGGITQSPKYLFRKEGQNVTLSCEQNLNHDAMYWYRQDPGQGLRLIYYSQIVNDFQKGDIAEGYSVSREKKESFPLTVTSAQKNPTAFYLCASSISGVPSQPQRFGDGTRLSIL.

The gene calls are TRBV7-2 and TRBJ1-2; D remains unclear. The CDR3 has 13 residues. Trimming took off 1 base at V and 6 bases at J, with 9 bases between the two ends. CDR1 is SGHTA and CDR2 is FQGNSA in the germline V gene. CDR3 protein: CASSLDSVDGYTF. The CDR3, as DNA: TGTGCCAGCAGCTTAGATTCGGTGGATGGCTACACCTTC. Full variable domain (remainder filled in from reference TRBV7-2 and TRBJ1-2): GAGVSQSPSNKVTEKGKDVELRCDPISGHTALYWYRQSLGQGLEFLIYFQGNSAPDKSGLPSDRFSAERTGGSVSTLTIQRTQQEDSAVYLCASSLDSVDGYTFGSGTRLTVV.

CDR3 in DNA: TGTGCCAGCAGTTTAGAAGAGGGATATGAGCAGTTCTTC. Protein: CASSLEEGYEQFF. The rearrangement uses TRBV12-3 or TRBV12-4 and TRBJ2-1; D may be TRBD2 (5 bases). This CDR3 comprises 13 residues. The ends were cut back, 1 base at V and 8 bases at J, with 9 bases in the middle.

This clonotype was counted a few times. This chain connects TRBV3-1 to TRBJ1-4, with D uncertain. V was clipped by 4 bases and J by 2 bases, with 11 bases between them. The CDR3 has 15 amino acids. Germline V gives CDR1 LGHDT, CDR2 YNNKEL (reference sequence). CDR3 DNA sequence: TGTGCCAGCAGCCTCCACCCCCGGACTAATGAAAAACTGTTTTTT. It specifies CASSLHPRTNEKLFF. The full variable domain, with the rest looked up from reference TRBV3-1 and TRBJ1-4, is DTAVSQTPKYLVTQMGNDKSIKCEQNLGHDTMYWYKQDSKKFLKIMFSYNNKELIINETVPNRFSPKSPDKAHLNLHINSLELGDSAVYFCASSLHPRTNEKLFFGSGTQLSVL.